This entry lists 3 T cell receptor beta chains sequenced from one sample in a study of T cells after yellow fever vaccination. TCRdb recomputed calls from the 5' RACE reads with MiXCR, one row per CDR3 protein. The sample has some 300,000 distinct CDR3 sequences; around 8.1% are singletons. Source: PBMCs, taken around 45 days after the first yellow fever vaccination. All receptors come from a man in his late teens or twenties who received the YFV17D yellow fever vaccine.

This clonotype was counted only a few times. The chain combines TRBV27 with TRBJ1-6; weak D call: TRBD1 (6 bases). The V gene lost 1 base and the J gene lost 7 bases, with 14 bases spanning the gap. Germline V CDR1 and CDR2: MNHEY, SMNVEV (reference sequence). The CDR3 length is 16 residues. The CDR3 here is CASSLLGASGNSPLHF. The CDR3 DNA reads as TGTGCCAGCAGTTTATTGGGGGCGTCCGGGAATTCACCCCTCCACTTT.

This clonotype was observed at least ten times. The chain combines TRBV29-1 with TRBJ2-2; 12 positions agree with TRBD1. V lost 2 bases to trimming and J lost 6 bases; unmatched junction nucleotides: 4. The germline gives CDR1 SQVTM, CDR2 ANQGSEA. The CDR3 extends over 15 amino acids. For the CDR3, the DNA is TGCAGCGTTGAATTGGGACAGGGGGCTCCCGGGGAGCTGTTTTTT. Protein product: CSVELGQGAPGELFF.

This clonotype appeared a single time. The CDR3 coding sequence is TGTGCCAGCAGCTCCACGGGGGGGGGAAGCTCCTACAATGAGCAGTTCTTC. Encoded protein: CASSSTGGGSSYNEQFF. This chain connects TRBV7-9 to TRBJ2-1; 8 bases are a match to TRBD2. Trimming took 4 bases from V and 0 from J; bases not matched to a gene: 8. This CDR3 region has 17 residues. In germline, CDR1 is SEHNR, CDR2 FQNEAQ (reference sequence).